This entry lists 30 T cell receptor beta chains sequenced from one sample in a study of regulatory T cells in long-lasting Graves disease. With iRepertoire HTBI primers and Arm-PCR of CDR3 regions, TCR beta libraries were built. TCRdb reprocessed the multiplex PCR reads via MiXCR and lists one record per CDR3 protein. This table has 440,000 or so distinct CDR3 sequences, about a sixth appearing once. Time point reported: newly diagnosed GD, antithyroid drugs for less than 3 months. Scientists built the TCR library using RNA that was extracted from PBMCs. This same sample was also part of a study on T cells in Graves' hyperthyroidism and ophthalmopathy.

The sequences come from peripheral blood mononuclear cells (PBMCs), collected at new diagnosis, from a patient treated with antithyroid drugs. Receptor source: a woman under 40 with Graves disease.

This clonotype was recorded many times. The genes are TRBV28 and TRBJ2-7; the D call may be TRBD1 or TRBD2 (5 bases each). Per germline, CDR1 MDHEN and CDR2 SYDVKM. The CDR3 has 14 amino acids. Deletions cut 7 bases from V and 2 bases from J, with 15 bases between. The chain's CDR3 is CASNPGRYPYEQYF. The CDR3 DNA sequence: TGTGCCAGCAATCCAGGGAGATACCCCTACGAGCAGTACTTC.

This clonotype has ten or more counts. The rearrangement links TRBV20-1 to TRBJ2-1; 10 positions agree with TRBD2. With V trimmed by 1 base and J by 6 bases, 3 bases remained unmatched. The CDR3 runs 14 residues. Germline CDR1 is DFQATT and CDR2 is SNEGSKA (reference sequence). CDR3 sequence: CSARGLAGANEQFF. The CDR3 region has the DNA TGCAGTGCTAGAGGGCTAGCGGGAGCCAATGAGCAGTTCTTC.

This clonotype has more than one count but fewer than ten. The V and J genes are TRBV24-1 and TRBJ1-2; 10 bases match TRBD1. V shed 8 bases and J 3 bases; nucleotides not matched to a gene: 5. This CDR3 is 14 amino acids long. The germline CDR1 and CDR2 sequences are KGHDR and SFDVKD. The CDR3 spells CATMGGTGDYGYTF. The CDR3, as DNA: TGTGCCACCATGGGCGGGACAGGGGACTATGGCTACACCTTC.

This clonotype came up a few times. This sequence joins TRBV30 and TRBJ2-7, with TRBD2 as a possible D gene (5 bases). The CDR3 is made up of 13 amino acids. Germline-derived CDR1 and CDR2 are GTSNPN and SVGIG (reference sequence). V was shortened by 4 bases and J by 0 bases, with 10 bases between the two germline ends. The CDR3 region has the DNA TGTGCCTGGACTCGGGGTAGCTCCTACGAGCAGTACTTC. Translating it yields CAWTRGSSYEQYF.

This clonotype has just a few counts. The rearrangement links TRBV27 to TRBJ1-3; D unresolved. V dropped 5 bases and J dropped 0 bases, with 8 bases sitting between them. The CDR3 is 14 amino acids. Germline loops: CDR1 MNHEY, CDR2 SMNVEV (reference sequence). The chain's CDR3 is CASSRKSSGNTIYF. The CDR3 coding sequence is TGTGCCAGCAGTAGGAAGAGCTCTGGAAACACCATATATTTT.

The V call is TRBV10-3, the J call TRBJ2-3; 10 bases line up with TRBD2. Germline V gene lookup returns CDR1 ENHRY and CDR2 SYGVKD. There are 15 residues in the CDR3. V trimming: 8 bases; J trimming: 4 bases; junction bases outside the gene matches: 9. CDR3 region: CAIAPGTSVPDTQYF. CDR3 DNA sequence: TGTGCCATCGCCCCCGGGACTAGCGTCCCAGATACGCAGTATTTT.

This clonotype was seen more than once but under ten times. V and J are TRBV27 and TRBJ2-2; weak D call: TRBD2 (6 bases). The germline V gene has CDR1 MNHEY and CDR2 SMNVEV (reference sequence). Deletions cut 5 bases from V and 4 bases from J, with 17 bases between. The CDR3 is 16 residues long. CDR3 in DNA: TGTGCCAGCAGTATCATAGCGGCTGTGAGCACCGGGGAGCTGTTTTTT. Amino acids: CASSIIAAVSTGELFF.

This clonotype was detected ten times or more. The chain has TRBV20-1 and TRBJ2-1; 10 bases agree with TRBD2. Germline assignment: CDR1 DFQATT and CDR2 SNEGSKA (reference sequence). Germline trimming cut 0 bases from V and 5 bases from J; bases unmatched to any gene: 4. The CDR3 is 15 residues long. CDR3 amino acids: CSARDLTSGDNEQFF. CDR3 nucleotide sequence: TGCAGTGCTAGAGATCTTACTAGCGGGGACAATGAGCAGTTCTTC.

Turning to this clonotype: This could be a read error, since a much larger clone is one nucleotide away. V is TRBV6-1 and J is TRBJ1-5; tentative D call: TRBD1 (5 bases). The V end was cut by 5 bases, the J end by 6 bases, with 20 bases between. CDR1 is MNHNS, CDR2 SASEGT, per germline. The CDR3 consists of 16 residues. This CDR3 reads CASSPEGRAIGQPQHF. The CDR3 nucleotides read TGTGCCAGCAGTCCCGAGGGCAGGGCTATAGGTCAGCCCCAGCATTTT.

In its sample, this clonotype was seen many times. The CDR3: CSAAGMAETQYF. CDR3 nucleotide sequence: TGCAGTGCAGCCGGTATGGCAGAGACCCAGTACTTC. This rearrangement joins TRBV20-1 to TRBJ2-5; D is unclear. The CDR3 loop spans 12 amino acids. The germline V and J ends were trimmed by 6 bases and 4 bases, with 12 bases remaining between them. The germline V gene has CDR1 DFQATT and CDR2 SNEGSKA (reference sequence).

There are a few counts of this clonotype. The gene calls are TRBV7-2 and TRBJ2-2, with D unclear. V was cut by 5 bases and J by 8 bases, with 15 bases left in between. Germline CDR1 reads SGHTA; CDR2 reads FQGNSA. This CDR3 comprises 14 residues. As DNA, the CDR3 is TGTGCCAGCAGCCAGACCTTAACCCCGGGGGAGCTGTTTTTT. Protein sequence: CASSQTLTPGELFF.

This chain connects TRBV5-1 to TRBJ2-7; TRBD1 aligns across 9 bases. CDR3 size: 14 residues. V dropped 1 base and J dropped 5; count of bases not matched to a gene: 4. Germline CDR1 and CDR2: SGHRS and YFSETQ. The CDR3 is CASSLTGQGDEQYF. The DNA of the CDR3 is TGCGCCAGCAGCTTGACGGGACAGGGCGACGAGCAGTACTTC.

This clonotype showed up many times. This rearrangement joins TRBV13 to TRBJ2-1, with TRBD2 matching over 14 bases. Germline V CDR1 and CDR2: PRHDT, FYEKMQ (reference sequence). The CDR3 totals 21 residues. V lost 5 bases and J lost 0; bases outside the gene matches: 15. CDR3 sequence: CASSPQAGRLAGGDSYNEQFF. As DNA, the CDR3 is TGTGCCAGCAGCCCCCAGGCGGGGCGACTAGCGGGAGGGGACTCCTACAATGAGCAGTTCTTC.

This clonotype was recorded many times. The rearrangement uses TRBV3-1 and TRBJ2-5; 7 bases map to TRBD1. Losses at the gene ends were 4 bases for V and 5 bases for J; bases not matched to a gene: 10. The CDR3 runs 15 residues. Germline V gene data show CDR1 as LGHDT and CDR2 as YNNKEL (reference sequence). The DNA of the CDR3 is TGTGCCAGCAGCCCGGGGACAGCGCTACAGGAGACCCAGTACTTC. It codes for CASSPGTALQETQYF.

V and J are TRBV19 and TRBJ1-4, with D hard to call. Germline V gives CDR1 LNHDA, CDR2 SQIVND (reference sequence). The V and J ends lost 3 bases and 7 bases respectively, with 12 bases between them. The CDR3 totals 14 residues. CDR3 sequence (DNA): TGTGCCAGTAGTATTTCGGGGTACAGTGAAAAACTGTTTTTT. It translates to CASSISGYSEKLFF.

This chain uses TRBV13 with TRBJ1-1; D not certain. From germline, CDR1 is PRHDT and CDR2 FYEKMQ (reference sequence). CDR3 length: 13 amino acids. Trimming left V 0 bases short and J 6 bases short, with 8 bases between. The CDR3 reads CASSLGLAAEAFF. The DNA of the CDR3 is TGTGCCAGCAGCTTAGGCCTAGCCGCTGAAGCTTTCTTT.

This clonotype has a handful of counts. Possible read error: a much larger clone is one base away. This chain's CDR3 is CAGSATGVAGTEAFF. The DNA for the CDR3 is TGTGCCGGCAGTGCAACAGGGGTGGCGGGGACTGAAGCTTTCTTT. The chain employs TRBV12-3 or TRBV12-4 and TRBJ1-1, with TRBD1 identical over 7 bases. There are 15 residues in the CDR3.

In its sample, this clonotype was seen many times. The chain recombines TRBV18 with TRBJ2-1, with no clear D. Per the germline V gene, CDR1 is KGHSH and CDR2 is LQKENI. V shed 0 bases and J shed 6 bases, with 9 bases lying between them. The CDR3 length is 14 residues. The CDR3 sequence: CASSPPNSLNEQFF. The CDR3, as DNA: TGTGCCAGCTCACCACCCAACTCCCTCAATGAGCAGTTCTTC.

For this clonotype: Sequence at one end of the junction differs from germline and may be a read error. V usage is TRBV7-9 and J usage is TRBJ2-7; possible D gene TRBD1, 5 bases. The CDR3 runs to 15 residues. CDR1 is SEHNR, CDR2 FQNEAQ, per germline (reference sequence). As DNA, the CDR3 is TGTGCCAGCAGCTTAGGACCAGGGCTCTCCTACGAGCAGTGCTTC. Translating it yields CASSLGPGLSYEQCF.

This chain links TRBV6-1 with TRBJ2-5, with a weak D call TRBD1 (5 bases). This CDR3 is 14 amino acids long. Trimming cost V 6 bases and J 9 bases, with 20 bases left between them. The germline V gene encodes CDR1 MNHNS and CDR2 SASEGT. CDR3 region: CASRLLATQQAQYF. Written as DNA, the CDR3 is TGTGCCAGCAGGCTCCTTGCGACCCAACAGGCCCAGTACTTC.

Ten or more counts support this clonotype. CDR3 sequence (DNA): TGTGCCAGCAGCGCCCGACAGGGATCAGATACGCAGTATTTT. It encodes CASSARQGSDTQYF. The V call is TRBV11-3, the J call TRBJ2-3; 7 nucleotides align to TRBD1. The germline gives CDR1 SGHNT, CDR2 YENEEA. The ends lost 5 bases at V and 4 bases at J; junction bases unmatched: 6. This CDR3 comprises 14 residues.

This clonotype was recorded many times. V gene TRBV7-2 combines with J gene TRBJ1-1, with D maybe TRBD1 (5 bases). Germline-derived CDR1 and CDR2 are SGHTA and FQGNSA. V gave up 5 bases and J gave up 0 bases, with 13 bases separating them. The CDR3 sequence is 15 residues long. The CDR3 DNA reads as TGTGCCAGCAGCCCCCAGGGAGGCATGAACACTGAAGCTTTCTTT. Translating gives CASSPQGGMNTEAFF.

This clonotype has a handful of counts. For the CDR3, the DNA is TGTGCCAGCAGCCCATGGGCGGACAATGAGCAGTTCTTC. It is translated as CASSPWADNEQFF. The J gene is TRBJ2-1, the V gene TRBV7-9; unclear D gene. V dropped 5 bases and J dropped 5 bases, with 10 bases sitting between them. The CDR3 extends over 13 amino acids. Per germline, CDR1 SEHNR and CDR2 FQNEAQ (reference sequence).

In its sample, this clonotype was seen many times. This chain connects TRBV20-1 to TRBJ1-1; D is undetermined. Germline V gene sequence: CDR1 DFQATT, CDR2 SNEGSKA (reference sequence). V was shortened by 3 bases and J by 1 base, with 9 bases between the two germline ends. The CDR3 has 13 residues. CDR3 sequence reads: CSASVTPNTEAFF. The CDR3 DNA follows: TGCAGTGCTAGTGTGACACCGAACACTGAAGCTTTCTTT.

J is TRBJ2-7 and V is TRBV4-2, with 12 bases identical to TRBD1. From germline, CDR1 is LGHNA and CDR2 YNFKEQ. This CDR3 is 18 amino acids long. Trimming took 0 bases from V and 3 from J; bases not matched to a gene: 9. Here the CDR3 reads CASSQEGQGAPRGYEQYF. The CDR3 DNA sequence: TGTGCCAGCAGCCAAGAGGGACAGGGGGCACCTAGGGGCTACGAGCAGTACTTC.

This clonotype appeared many times. The chain couples TRBV6-1 to TRBJ2-5; 7 bases map to TRBD2. J lost 6 bases, V lost 10 bases, and 11 bases had no gene match. CDR1 MNHNS and CDR2 SASEGT come from the germline V gene. The CDR3 runs to 13 residues. CDR3 region: CAIRSGGDQTQYF. DNA of the CDR3: TGTGCCATCCGCTCGGGGGGAGACCAGACCCAGTACTTC.

About this clonotype: A much larger clone differs by one base, so this may be a read error. The chain is built from TRBV20-1 and TRBJ2-1, with D uncertain. Germline lookup yields CDR1 DFQATT and CDR2 SNEGSKA (reference sequence). This CDR3 is 14 amino acids long. The chain's CDR3 is CSAPGERAYNEQLF. Written as DNA, the CDR3 is TGCAGTGCGCCTGGTGAGCGAGCCTACAATGAGCAGCTCTTC.

This clonotype appeared many times. The V call is TRBV7-8, the J call TRBJ2-1, with D perhaps TRBD2 (5 bases). V was trimmed by 3 bases and J by 0 bases, leaving 15 bases between them. The CDR3 spans 17 residues. Germline lookup yields CDR1 SGHVS and CDR2 FQNEAQ. The CDR3 protein is CASSFPRGRSSYNEQFF. CDR3 in DNA: TGTGCCAGCAGCTTCCCCCGCGGGCGTAGCTCCTACAATGAGCAGTTCTTC.

In its sample, this clonotype was seen many times. V gene TRBV7-2 combines with J gene TRBJ2-3; TRBD2 matches 12 bases. Per germline, CDR1 SGHTA and CDR2 FQGNSA. J lost 3 bases, V lost 6 bases, and 10 bases had no gene match. This CDR3 has 17 residues. For the CDR3, the DNA is TGTGCCAGCAGGGTTCCGGGACTAGCGGGCGGGACAGATACGCAGTATTTT. Translated: CASRVPGLAGGTDTQYF.

In its sample, this clonotype was seen a few times. The CDR3 bases are TGCGCCAGCAACCGGGGGGATCTGGCTGAAGCTTTCTTT. Amino acid sequence: CASNRGDLAEAFF. This chain uses TRBV5-1 with TRBJ1-1; maybe TRBD1 (5 bases). Per the germline V gene, CDR1 is SGHRS and CDR2 is YFSETQ. Trimming stripped 6 bases from V and 6 bases from J, with 15 bases between. This CDR3 is 13 amino acids long.